One sample yielded the 20 T cell receptor beta chains listed below, sequenced in a study of Graves' ophthalmopathy and Graves' hyperthyroidism. RNA transcripts served as template for amplifying TCR beta CDR3 sequences. HTBI-primed RT-PCR formed the first round, and a multiplex PCR formed the second. TCRdb re-called the multiplex PCR reads with MiXCR, one entry per CDR3 protein. The repertoire holds tens of thousands of distinct CDR3 sequences, with roughly 50% as singletons. The sequenced sample consisted of peripheral blood. The receptors originated from an adult woman with stable Graves' hyperthyroidism.

This clonotype was seen only once. Mismatch with germline at one junction end may stem from a read error. The chain carries TRBV10-3 and TRBJ2-5; possibly TRBD1 or TRBD2 for D (5 bases each). In germline, CDR1 is ENHRY, CDR2 SYGVKD. CDR3 length equals 14 residues. The CDR3: CASSYGTDTETQYF. CDR3 DNA sequence: TGTGCCAGCAGTTACGGGACGGATACAGAGACCCAGTACTTC.

Notes on this clonotype: A much more abundant neighbour one base away suggests this may be a read error. The J gene is TRBJ1-3, the V gene TRBV6-5, with D hard to call. Germline CDR1 MNHEY, CDR2 SVGAGI. This CDR3 is built from 15 residues. V was shortened by 6 bases and J by 2 bases, with 14 bases between the two germline ends. This chain's CDR3 is CASSLRHGPGNTIYF. The DNA of the CDR3 is TGTGCCAGCAGCCTTCGTCATGGCCCTGGAAACACCATATATTTT.

With regard to this clonotype: Because the CDR3's place on the DNA is in doubt, the DNA is left out and the CDR3 is given as listed by TCRdb. This sequence joins TRBV5-1 and TRBJ2-7; the D call in the table, TRBD1, was not verified against the DNA. Germline V lookup: CDR1 SGHRS, CDR2 YFSETQ. Both ends counted, the CDR3 spans 20 residues. CDR3 amino acids: CASSFYICSALRDRGREQYF.

The V call is TRBV5-8, the J call TRBJ1-2; no firm D call. The germline V and J ends were trimmed by 6 bases and 3 bases, with 9 bases remaining between them. Germline CDR1 SGHTS, CDR2 YDEGEE. The CDR3 is 12 residues long. The CDR3 loop is CASIAPDYGYTF. The CDR3 DNA reads TGTGCCAGCATTGCACCGGACTATGGCTACACCTTC.

The chain couples TRBV9 to TRBJ2-2; D gene unclear. The germline gives CDR1 SGDLS, CDR2 YYNGEE. V lost 1 base to trimming and J lost 4 bases, with 11 bases between them. This CDR3 comprises 15 residues. This CDR3 is CASSVPGVFTGELFF. The CDR3 coding sequence is TGTGCCAGCAGCGTACCGGGTGTATTCACCGGGGAGCTGTTTTTT.

A remark on this clonotype: Mismatch with germline at one junction end may stem from a read error. The V call is TRBV2, the J call TRBJ2-7; 10 bases agree with TRBD1. The V gene's germline CDR1 is SNHLY and CDR2 FYNNEI. This CDR3 is 15 amino acids long. CDR3 in amino acids: CTSSVMGQGFNEQYF. CDR3 bases: TGTACCAGCAGCGTGATGGGACAGGGGTTCAACGAGCAGTACTTC.

In its sample, this clonotype was seen many times. This chain joins TRBV24-1 and TRBJ1-1; 7 nucleotides agree with TRBD1. Trimming at V came to 3 bases and at J to 1 base, leaving 7 bases not matched to a gene. Germline V gene data show CDR1 as KGHDR and CDR2 as SFDVKD. CDR3 length equals 16 residues. The CDR3 region has the DNA TGTGCCACCAGTGATCGCAGGGGGTACGGGAACACTGAAGCTTTCTTT. Protein product: CATSDRRGYGNTEAFF.

In its sample, this clonotype was seen a few times. The chain combines TRBV6-5 with TRBJ2-6; D gene unclear. Between the trimmed V and J ends, which lost 5 bases and 3 bases, there was a span of 5 bases. CDR3 length: 13 amino acids. Looked up from germline, CDR1 is MNHEY and CDR2 is SVGAGI. The CDR3 is CASSDLGANVLTF. DNA of the CDR3: TGTGCCAGCAGTGATCTTGGGGCCAACGTCCTGACTTTC.

The chain uses TRBV2 and TRBJ2-5; TRBD1 agrees at 8 bases. This CDR3 spans 14 amino acids. Germline assignment: CDR1 SNHLY and CDR2 FYNNEI. The ends lost 4 bases at V and 5 bases at J; junction bases unmatched: 6. CDR3 loop: CASSVDRGGETQYF. The CDR3 coding sequence is TGTGCCAGCAGTGTCGACAGGGGTGGTGAGACCCAGTACTTC.

In regard to this clonotype: A much larger clone lies one base from this, so it may be a read error. This is likely a read error, given that the CDR3 carries no conserved phenylalanine or tryptophan at its end. The chain employs TRBV30 and TRBJ1-6; the D is unclear. The CDR3 length is 15 residues. V was clipped by 0 bases and J by 7 bases, with 13 bases between them. Germline CDR1 and CDR2: GTSNPN and SVGIG (reference sequence). This chain's CDR3 is CAWSVGVQLNSPLHL. CDR3 coding DNA: TGTGCCTGGAGTGTAGGTGTACAATTAAATTCACCCCTCCACCTT.

This clonotype was observed at least ten times. V usage is TRBV7-3 and J usage is TRBJ2-3; 8 positions match TRBD2. Trimming cost V 5 bases and J 4 bases; bases outside gene matches: 8. The CDR3 contains 15 residues. Germline assignment: CDR1 SGHTA and CDR2 FQGTGA. The CDR3 DNA follows: TGTGCCAGCAGCCACAAAGGACTAGCAGCAGATACGCAGTATTTT. Encoded protein: CASSHKGLAADTQYF. The complete variable domain, with remaining parts taken from reference TRBV7-3 and TRBJ2-3, reads GAGVSQTPSNKVTEKGKYVELRCDPISGHTALYWYRQSLGQGPEFLIYFQGTGAADDSGLPNDRFFAVRPEGSVSTLKIQRTERGDSAVYLCASSHKGLAADTQYFGPGTRLTVL.

In its sample, this clonotype was seen many times. The rearrangement uses TRBV6-6 and TRBJ1-6, with D possibly being TRBD1 (5 bases). The V gene lost 5 bases and the J gene lost 7 bases, with 12 bases spanning the gap. The CDR3 is made up of 14 amino acids. The germline gives CDR1 MNHNY, CDR2 SVGAGI (reference sequence). This CDR3 reads CASSKGTLNSPLHF. The CDR3 region has the DNA TGTGCCAGCAGTAAAGGGACCCTGAATTCACCCCTCCACTTT.

V gene TRBV12-3 or TRBV12-4 combines with J gene TRBJ1-2; tentatively, D is TRBD1 (5 bases). V was trimmed by 6 bases and J by 6 bases, leaving 20 bases between them. This CDR3 is built from 15 residues. The CDR3 loop is CASRAGRDRPHGYTF. In DNA form, the CDR3 reads TGTGCCAGCAGGGCCGGGCGGGACCGTCCGCATGGCTACACCTTC.

This chain links TRBV6-1 with TRBJ1-1; TRBD1 aligns across 7 bases. The CDR3 spans 14 residues. CDR1 MNHNS and CDR2 SASEGT come from the germline V gene. J was trimmed by 1 base and V by 1 base; bases with no gene match: 0. The CDR3 loop is CASSEGTGNTEAFF. The CDR3 DNA is TGTGCCAGCAGTGAAGGGACAGGGAACACTGAAGCTTTCTTT.

The chain links TRBV29-1 to TRBJ2-7; D may match TRBD1 or TRBD2 (5 bases each). Per germline, CDR1 SQVTM and CDR2 ANQGSEA. The V end was cut by 4 bases, the J end by 5 bases, with 15 bases between. CDR3 length: 13 amino acids. As DNA, the CDR3 is TGCAGCGTTGTGGCTAGCTCGGGGCACGAGCAGTACTTC. Its translation: CSVVASSGHEQYF.

The rearrangement joins TRBV9 to TRBJ1-1; D gene ambiguous. The CDR3 runs 13 residues. V gave up 3 bases and J gave up 1 base, with 7 bases separating them. Germline CDR1 is SGDLS and CDR2 is YYNGEE. CDR3 loop: CASSASANTEAFF. The CDR3 DNA sequence: TGTGCCAGCAGCGCATCAGCGAACACTGAAGCTTTCTTT.

This clonotype was detected only a few times. The rearrangement links TRBV4-1 to TRBJ2-7; TRBD1 agrees at 12 bases. Germline V CDR1 and CDR2: MGHRA, YSYEKL. This CDR3 region has 14 residues. V lost 7 bases and J lost 3; bases outside the gene matches: 4. Here the CDR3 DNA reads TGCGCCAGCACCGGGACAGGGGGCGGCTACGAGCAGTACTTC. Protein product: CASTGTGGGYEQYF.

This clonotype is labeled as medium-sized. The V call is TRBV19, the J call TRBJ1-6; TRBD1 might be the D (6 bases). Looked up from germline, CDR1 is LNHDA and CDR2 is SQIVND (reference sequence). Trimming took 6 bases from V and 7 from J, leaving 16 bases between them. There are 15 residues in the CDR3. CDR3: CASRVVGTRNSPLHF. In nucleotides, the CDR3 is TGTGCCAGTAGAGTCGTCGGGACAAGGAATTCACCCCTCCACTTT.

This clonotype was found once. At one end, the junction sequence differs from germline, possibly due to a read error. The CDR3 spells CASSLGGGHTEAF. CDR3 in DNA: TGTGCCAGCAGCTTGGGCGGGGGCCACACTGAAGCTTTC. This chain uses TRBV5-6 with TRBJ2-6; D possibly corresponds to TRBD2 (7 bases). The CDR3 loop spans 13 amino acids. The germline V gene has CDR1 SGHDT and CDR2 YYEEEE.

This clonotype was counted a few times. The chain's CDR3 is CASSRGTSGRPQETQYF. CDR3 DNA sequence: TGCGCCAGCAGCCGGGGGACTAGCGGGAGACCCCAAGAGACCCAGTACTTC. The chain couples TRBV5-1 to TRBJ2-5; 14 bases agree with TRBD2. J gave up 1 base and V 4 bases, and 6 bases lay outside the gene matches. CDR1 SGHRS and CDR2 YFSETQ come from the germline V gene. The CDR3 spans 17 residues.